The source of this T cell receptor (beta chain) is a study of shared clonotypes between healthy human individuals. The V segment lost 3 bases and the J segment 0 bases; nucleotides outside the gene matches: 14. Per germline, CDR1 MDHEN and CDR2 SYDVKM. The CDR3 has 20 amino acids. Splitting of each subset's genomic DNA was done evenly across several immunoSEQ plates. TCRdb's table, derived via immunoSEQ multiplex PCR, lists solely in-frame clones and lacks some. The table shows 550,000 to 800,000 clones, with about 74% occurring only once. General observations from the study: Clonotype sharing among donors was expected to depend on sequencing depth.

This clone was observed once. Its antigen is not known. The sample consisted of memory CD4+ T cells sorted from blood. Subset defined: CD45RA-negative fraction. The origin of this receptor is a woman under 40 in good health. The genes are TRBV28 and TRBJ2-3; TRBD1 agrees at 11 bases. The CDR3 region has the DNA TGTGCCAGCAGTTTTAGTCTAGGACAGGGGGCGTTGGGAAGCACAGATACGCAGTATTTT. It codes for CASSFSLGQGALGSTDTQYF.